Detailed here is one TCR beta chain. No antigen is known for it. This sample was taken from a study of siplizumab effects on memory and regulatory T cells. Study outcomes and limitations: Treg origin accounted for an average of approximately 67% of mappable alloreactive CD4+ clones with siplizumab and 25% to 30% in controls. A minor share of alloreactive clones matched unstimulated subsets. Proliferating siplizumab-culture Tregs lacked confirmation of suppressive function.

From germline, CDR1 is LNHNV and CDR2 YYDKDF (reference sequence). This CDR3 is 13 amino acids long. The V gene lost 5 bases and the J gene lost 1 base, with 8 bases spanning the gap. The table came from immunoSEQ multiplex PCR; TCRdb's copy has only in-frame clones and leaves some out. This table has more than 85,000 clones, around nine tenths appearing once. The TCR sequence derives from a human donor in good health. This chain connects TRBV15 to TRBJ1-1; D is unclear. The material sequenced was CD4+ T cells sorted from blood. CDR3 in DNA: TGTGCCACCAGCCTAGAGGGGAACACTGAAGCTTTCTTT. Protein: CATSLEGNTEAFF.